The 21 T cell receptor beta chains below were found in one sample sequenced in a study of cytomegalovirus exposure and HLA in healthy donors. The PCR employed 60 Vbeta primers together with 13 Jbeta primers. Clones were sequenced by immunoSEQ multiplex PCR, and TCRdb holds only the in-frame ones, with some missing. This sample's table has around 140,000 clones. The sample taken for sequencing was PBMCs. These receptors all stem from a man aged 18 to 30 in good health and CMV-seronegative.

The chain employs TRBV6-5 and TRBJ1-2; TRBD1 agrees at 10 bases. CDR3 size: 15 residues. Germline V gives CDR1 MNHEY, CDR2 SVGAGI. V shed 4 bases, J shed 7 bases, and the junction held 9 bases outside the gene matches. CDR3: CASSLTGGGGSGYTF. CDR3 coding DNA: TGTGCCAGCAGTTTGACAGGGGGCGGAGGTAGTGGCTACACCTTC.

V usage is TRBV2 and J usage is TRBJ2-3; tentative D call: TRBD2 (5 bases). This CDR3 has 13 amino acids. From germline, CDR1 is SNHLY and CDR2 FYNNEI. V was clipped by 6 bases and J by 3 bases, with 10 bases between them. As DNA, the CDR3 is TGTGCCAGCAGGTTTGACTATACAGATACGCAGTATTTT. Translation: CASRFDYTDTQYF.

The chain combines TRBV11-3 with TRBJ2-4, with no clear D. Trimming pared 5 bases from V and 0 bases from J, leaving 14 bases between. Germline V lookup: CDR1 SGHNT, CDR2 YENEEA. This CDR3 has 16 amino acids. CDR3 loop: CASSPSAPRAKNIQYF. CDR3 nucleotide sequence: TGTGCCAGCAGCCCCTCGGCCCCTAGAGCCAAAAACATTCAGTACTTC.

The chain recombines TRBV6-1 with TRBJ2-1; 8 nucleotides agree with TRBD1. This CDR3 has 13 residues. Losses at the gene ends were 7 bases for V and 8 bases for J; bases not matched to a gene: 7. Germline loops: CDR1 MNHNS, CDR2 SASEGT. CDR3 residues: CASKRTGQHEQFF. In DNA form, the CDR3 reads TGTGCCAGCAAACGGACAGGGCAGCATGAGCAGTTCTTC.

This chain joins TRBV7-9 and TRBJ2-6; D possibly corresponds to TRBD1 (5 bases). Germline values: CDR1 SEHNR, CDR2 FQNEAQ (reference sequence). This CDR3 comprises 18 residues. The ends were cut back, 5 bases at V and 2 bases at J, with 19 bases in the middle. The CDR3 sequence: CASSAITGGVPGANVLTF. Written as DNA, the CDR3 is TGTGCCAGCAGCGCCATTACAGGCGGAGTCCCTGGGGCCAACGTCCTGACTTTC.

The chain is built from TRBV9 and TRBJ2-3; D is perhaps TRBD2 (6 bases). The CDR3 is 16 amino acids. The V end lost 4 bases, the J end lost 5 bases, and 20 bases lay between the germline ends. The germline CDR1 and CDR2 sequences are SGDLS and YYNGEE. CDR3 protein: CASSSTGTGGLDTQYF. CDR3 nucleotide sequence: TGTGCCAGCAGCTCCACCGGGACTGGAGGGTTAGATACGCAGTATTTT.

V is TRBV7-2 and J is TRBJ2-5; 9 nucleotides match TRBD1. CDR1 SGHTA and CDR2 FQGNSA come from the germline V gene. The CDR3 length is 16 residues. The junction had 13 bases not matched to a gene; V was cut back by 6 bases and J by 5 bases. CDR3 sequence: CASSYGTGRASETQYF. Here the CDR3 DNA reads TGTGCCAGCAGTTACGGGACAGGGAGGGCATCGGAGACCCAGTACTTC. Full variable domain (remainder filled in from reference TRBV7-2 and TRBJ2-5): GAGVSQSPSNKVTEKGKDVELRCDPISGHTALYWYRQSLGQGLEFLIYFQGNSAPDKSGLPSDRFSAERTGGSVSTLTIQRTQQEDSAVYLCASSYGTGRASETQYFGPGTRLLVL.

This rearrangement joins TRBV28 to TRBJ1-1; no clear D gene. Per the germline V gene, CDR1 is MDHEN and CDR2 is SYDVKM. Trimming pared 7 bases from V and 5 bases from J, leaving 8 bases between. The CDR3 runs to 11 residues. The CDR3 bases are TGTGCCAGCATCTTGCGGACTGAAGCTTTCTTT. Protein product: CASILRTEAFF.

This chain uses TRBV5-5 with TRBJ1-6, with D unclear. Germline V gives CDR1 SGHKS, CDR2 YYEKEE (reference sequence). The CDR3 contains 17 residues. Trimming took 0 bases from V and 0 from J, leaving 10 bases between them. CDR3 in amino acids: CASSLAGSSSYNSPLHF. In DNA, the CDR3 is TGTGCCAGCAGCTTGGCCGGGTCAAGCTCCTATAATTCACCCCTCCACTTT.

The V and J genes are TRBV6-1 and TRBJ2-1; 7 positions agree with TRBD2. The length of the CDR3 is 13 residues. Unmatched junction bases numbered 9, after V lost 7 bases and J lost 9 bases. The germline V gene encodes CDR1 MNHNS and CDR2 SASEGT. CDR3 loop: CASTSSGWLEQFF. The CDR3 DNA is TGTGCCAGCACCTCTAGCGGATGGCTTGAGCAGTTCTTC.

The chain recombines TRBV11-2 with TRBJ2-2; 7 bases are a match to TRBD1. J gave up 5 bases and V 7 bases, and 7 bases lay outside the gene matches. Germline V gene lookup returns CDR1 SGHAT and CDR2 FQNNGV. This CDR3 comprises 14 residues. DNA of the CDR3: TGTGCCAGCACTAAAGACAGGGCGACCGGGGAGCTGTTTTTT. Its protein product is CASTKDRATGELFF.

The V gene is TRBV4-2, the J gene TRBJ2-1; perhaps TRBD1 as D (6 bases). The V end was cut by 0 bases, the J end by 9 bases, with 18 bases between. Germline assignment: CDR1 LGHNA and CDR2 YNFKEQ. This CDR3 is built from 16 residues. CDR3 region: CASSQEIDRSYGEQFF. The CDR3 bases are TGTGCCAGCAGCCAAGAGATTGACAGGTCTTATGGTGAGCAGTTCTTC.

This chain joins TRBV28 and TRBJ1-3, with D unclear. CDR3 length: 14 amino acids. From germline, CDR1 is MDHEN and CDR2 SYDVKM. Trimming shortened V by 3 bases and J by 4 bases, and 10 bases separated the two germline ends. DNA of the CDR3: TGTGCCAGCAGTTTGACTTGGTCGGGAAACACCATATATTTT. Protein sequence: CASSLTWSGNTIYF.

The V and J genes are TRBV9 and TRBJ1-1, with D tentatively TRBD1 (5 bases). The V and J ends lost 2 bases and 3 bases respectively, with 11 bases between them. Germline V CDR1 and CDR2: SGDLS, YYNGEE. The CDR3 spans 14 residues. CDR3 sequence reads: CASSVGRVDTEAFF. In DNA form, the CDR3 reads TGTGCCAGCAGCGTCGGCAGGGTCGACACTGAAGCTTTCTTT.

The DNA for the CDR3 is TGCGCCAGCAGCCAAGATCAATCTAGCGGGGGGGGGACCTACGAGCAGTACTTC. Its protein product is CASSQDQSSGGGTYEQYF. V gene TRBV4-1 combines with J gene TRBJ2-7; 12 nucleotides line up with TRBD2. Germline V gives CDR1 MGHRA, CDR2 YSYEKL. The CDR3 is 18 residues long. V gave up 0 bases and J gave up 2 bases; unmatched junction bases: 8.

The chain employs TRBV5-4 and TRBJ1-1; perhaps TRBD1 as D (5 bases). In germline, CDR1 is SGHNT, CDR2 YYREEE (reference sequence). The CDR3 totals 11 residues. Trimming removed 7 bases from V and 6 bases from J, with 10 bases in between. CDR3 in DNA: TGTGCCAGCGGGACTCGGGCTGAAGCTTTCTTT. This codes for CASGTRAEAFF.

The rearrangement uses TRBV27 and TRBJ1-4; the D gene is possibly TRBD1 (5 bases). This CDR3 comprises 14 residues. V was clipped by 5 bases and J by 10 bases, with 17 bases between them. In germline, CDR1 is MNHEY, CDR2 SMNVEV (reference sequence). CDR3 in amino acids: CASSPWGRAGKLFF. The CDR3 region has the DNA TGTGCCAGCAGTCCTTGGGGGAGGGCTGGAAAACTGTTTTTT.

This chain uses TRBV5-1 with TRBJ1-1; 7 nucleotides align to TRBD1. With V trimmed by 0 bases and J by 10 bases, 12 bases remained unmatched. Germline V gene lookup returns CDR1 SGHRS and CDR2 YFSETQ. CDR3 size: 15 residues. Here the CDR3 reads CASSLEGDRVWGAFF. The CDR3 DNA sequence: TGCGCCAGCAGCTTGGAAGGGGACAGAGTATGGGGAGCTTTCTTT. The full variable domain, in which reference TRBV5-1 and TRBJ1-1 provide the parts outside the CDR3, is KAGVTQTPRYLIKTRGQQVTLSCSPISGHRSVSWYQQTPGQGLQFLFEYFSETQRNKGNFPGRFSGRQFSNSRSEMNVSTLELGDSALYLCASSLEGDRVWGAFFGQGTRLTVV.

V is TRBV7-2 and J is TRBJ1-5; 9 nucleotides match TRBD1. The CDR3 is made up of 14 amino acids. Germline loops: CDR1 SGHTA, CDR2 FQGNSA. V shed 7 bases and J 2 bases; nucleotides not matched to a gene: 3. The DNA of the CDR3 is TGTGCCAGCACCCGGGACAGGGGCAATCAGCCCCAGCATTTT. It yields the protein CASTRDRGNQPQHF. The full variable domain, in which reference TRBV7-2 and TRBJ1-5 provide the parts outside the CDR3, is GAGVSQSPSNKVTEKGKDVELRCDPISGHTALYWYRQSLGQGLEFLIYFQGNSAPDKSGLPSDRFSAERTGGSVSTLTIQRTQQEDSAVYLCASTRDRGNQPQHFGDGTRLSIL.

The chain is built from TRBV6-5 and TRBJ2-3; TRBD2 might be the D (6 bases). The CDR3 runs to 15 residues. Germline V gene sequence: CDR1 MNHEY, CDR2 SVGAGI. V was shortened by 0 bases and J by 7 bases, with 14 bases between the two germline ends. CDR3 nucleotide sequence: TGTGCCAGCAGTTACTCGCGGGGAAAGATGCATACGCAGTATTTT. It codes for CASSYSRGKMHTQYF.

The chain uses TRBV7-2 and TRBJ2-7; 11 nucleotides match TRBD2. This CDR3 contains 15 residues. Germline-derived CDR1 and CDR2 are SGHTA and FQGNSA. After removal of 5 bases from V and 3 bases from J, the junction contained 6 bases not matched to a gene. The CDR3 loop reads CASSALAGGDYEQYF. In DNA form, the CDR3 reads TGTGCCAGCAGCGCTTTAGCGGGGGGGGACTACGAGCAGTACTTC.